The 28 T cell receptor beta chains below were found in one sample sequenced in a study of T cell changes during pregnancy in multiple sclerosis. The method was immunoSEQ multiplex PCR; TCRdb's version includes in-frame clones alone and lacks a portion of them. The sample lists over 90,000 clones, about 93% occurring once. Sequencing used peripheral blood, obtained after pregnancy. These receptors were taken from a female donor with multiple sclerosis, enrolled in a pregnancy study.

This chain uses TRBV2 with TRBJ2-2, with 12 positions matching TRBD1. This CDR3 is 16 amino acids long. The junction had 5 bases not matched to a gene; V was cut back by 7 bases and J by 2 bases. From germline, CDR1 is SNHLY and CDR2 FYNNEI. This CDR3 reads CASNWGQGANTGELFF. As DNA, the CDR3 is TGTGCCAGCAATTGGGGACAGGGGGCAAACACCGGGGAGCTGTTTTTT.

The V gene is TRBV5-6, the J gene TRBJ2-7, with 9 bases aligning to TRBD1. Germline V gives CDR1 SGHDT, CDR2 YYEEEE. V gave up 5 bases and J gave up 1 base; unmatched junction bases: 10. This CDR3 is built from 16 residues. The CDR3 coding sequence is TGTGCCAGCAGGACCCTCACCGGGACAGGGTCCTACGAGCAGTACTTC. Translating it yields CASRTLTGTGSYEQYF.

This clone showed up just once. This sequence joins TRBV28 and TRBJ2-7, with 11 bases lining up with TRBD2. V was pared by 6 bases and J by 5 bases, with 15 bases of the junction left unmatched. The length of the CDR3 is 17 residues. Germline V gene lookup returns CDR1 MDHEN and CDR2 SYDVKM. DNA for the CDR3: TGTGCCAGCAGGTCCCCGGGACTAGCGGTTACTGGCAACGAGCAGTACTTC. It translates to CASRSPGLAVTGNEQYF.

The chain recombines TRBV11-2 with TRBJ1-5; 7 bases line up with TRBD1. The germline CDR1 and CDR2 sequences are SGHAT and FQNNGV. The V and J ends lost 2 bases and 1 base, in that order; junction bases with no gene match: 5. This CDR3 region has 16 residues. In DNA, the CDR3 is TGTGCCAGCAGCTTAAGGGGGGACAGCAGCAATCAGCCCCAGCATTTT. Its translation: CASSLRGDSSNQPQHF.

J is TRBJ2-7 and V is TRBV4-1; 12 bases map to TRBD2. Trimming removed 0 bases from V and 1 base from J; junction bases left unmatched: 4. This CDR3 spans 17 amino acids. The germline V gene has CDR1 MGHRA and CDR2 YSYEKL. The CDR3 loop reads CASSQETSGSSSYEQYF. The CDR3 DNA follows: TGCGCCAGCAGCCAAGAGACTAGCGGGAGCTCGTCCTACGAGCAGTACTTC.

The chain couples TRBV27 to TRBJ1-2; tentatively, D is TRBD1 (5 bases). The CDR3 extends over 15 amino acids. Trimming took off 6 bases at V and 6 bases at J, with 20 bases between the two ends. Germline CDR1 MNHEY, CDR2 SMNVEV (reference sequence). The CDR3, as DNA: TGTGCCAGCAGCCCTGGGAGGGGCAGGAGGGATGGCTACACCTTC. Encoded protein: CASSPGRGRRDGYTF.

This chain connects TRBV27 to TRBJ2-5, with TRBD2 identical over 16 bases. The CDR3 is made up of 20 amino acids. Losses at the gene ends were 3 bases for V and 5 bases for J; bases not matched to a gene: 15. The germline V gene has CDR1 MNHEY and CDR2 SMNVEV (reference sequence). DNA of the CDR3: TGTGCCAGCAGTTTGGCCCCCGCGGGACTAGCGGGAGGGCCGGGTGAGACCCAGTACTTC. It encodes CASSLAPAGLAGGPGETQYF.

The chain links TRBV7-9 to TRBJ1-2, with 10 bases fitting TRBD1. From germline, CDR1 is SEHNR and CDR2 FQNEAQ (reference sequence). This CDR3 is built from 15 residues. The V gene end was trimmed by 2 bases and the J gene end by 4 bases; junction bases not matched to a gene: 4. The CDR3 DNA follows: TGTGCCAGCAGCTTAATGGGGACAGGGGTCTATGGCTACACCTTC. Protein: CASSLMGTGVYGYTF. Filled out from reference TRBV7-9 and TRBJ1-2, the complete variable domain reads DTGVSQNPRHKITKRGQNVTFRCDPISEHNRLYWYRQTLGQGPEFLTYFQNEAQLEKSRLLSDRFSAERPKGSFSTLEIQRTEQGDSAMYLCASSLMGTGVYGYTFGSGTRLTVV.

The chain couples TRBV5-1 to TRBJ1-1; D gene uncertain. CDR3 length equals 14 residues. V dropped 2 bases and J dropped 1 base, with 9 bases sitting between them. Germline V gene data show CDR1 as SGHRS and CDR2 as YFSETQ. In DNA, the CDR3 is TGCGCCAGCAGCTTCGGCGGATCGAACACTGAAGCTTTCTTT. Translating gives CASSFGGSNTEAFF.

This clone was detected once. This rearrangement joins TRBV14 to TRBJ2-1, with D possibly being TRBD2 (5 bases). Trimming cost V 1 base and J 9 bases, with 16 bases left between them. The CDR3 runs to 15 residues. Germline CDR1 and CDR2: SGHDN and FVKESK. The CDR3 is CASSQAALVNTEQFF. The CDR3 DNA sequence: TGTGCCAGCAGCCAAGCCGCACTAGTAAACACTGAGCAGTTCTTC.

This rearrangement joins TRBV5-6 to TRBJ1-5, with 8 positions matching TRBD1. J lost 5 bases, V lost 1 base, and 8 bases had no gene match. This CDR3 is 16 amino acids long. Germline V gene lookup returns CDR1 SGHDT and CDR2 YYEEEE. Written as DNA, the CDR3 is TGTGCCAGCAGCTTGAATCAGGGGGCCGGCCATCAGCCCCAGCATTTT. Protein product: CASSLNQGAGHQPQHF.

This chain joins TRBV5-4 and TRBJ2-2; no definite D call. This CDR3 is 13 amino acids long. In germline, CDR1 is SGHNT, CDR2 YYREEE (reference sequence). The V gene lost 4 bases and the J gene lost 5 bases, with 9 bases spanning the gap. The CDR3 bases are TGTGCCAGCAGCCCGTCCCTAACCGGGGAGCTGTTTTTT. Amino acid sequence: CASSPSLTGELFF.

The V and J genes are TRBV18 and TRBJ2-5; D remains ambiguous. The V and J ends lost 1 base and 0 bases respectively, with 6 bases between them. Germline loops: CDR1 KGHSH, CDR2 LQKENI. The length of the CDR3 is 14 residues. The CDR3 DNA follows: TGTGCCAGCTCACCACTTCCAGACCAAGAGACCCAGTACTTC. This encodes CASSPLPDQETQYF.

The rearrangement links TRBV5-1 to TRBJ1-2, with TRBD1 matching over 7 bases. V lost 4 bases, J lost 3 bases, and 3 bases stayed unmatched. The CDR3 runs to 13 residues. The germline V gene encodes CDR1 SGHRS and CDR2 YFSETQ. The CDR3 is CASSPGQDYGYTF. In DNA form, the CDR3 reads TGCGCCAGCAGCCCCGGACAGGACTATGGCTACACCTTC.

This clone was seen just once. The V gene is TRBV9, the J gene TRBJ2-7; 9 bases are shared with TRBD2. CDR3 length: 14 amino acids. J was trimmed by 2 bases and V by 2 bases; bases with no gene match: 2. CDR1 and CDR2 from the germline V gene are SGDLS and YYNGEE. The CDR3 protein is CASSVTSGTYEQYF. CDR3 nucleotide sequence: TGTGCCAGCAGCGTGACTAGCGGAACCTACGAGCAGTACTTC.

The rearrangement joins TRBV4-3 to TRBJ2-3; 9 bases match TRBD2. Germline values: CDR1 LGHNA, CDR2 YSLEER. The CDR3 is 15 amino acids. J lost 2 bases, V lost 1 base, and 1 base had no gene match. The CDR3 protein is CASSQGLAATDTQYF. CDR3 DNA sequence: TGCGCCAGCAGCCAAGGACTAGCGGCCACAGATACGCAGTATTTT.

The V and J genes are TRBV27 and TRBJ1-1; 7 positions agree with TRBD1. Trimming cost V 3 bases and J 7 bases; bases outside gene matches: 14. The CDR3 extends over 16 amino acids. CDR1 and CDR2 from the germline V gene are MNHEY and SMNVEV (reference sequence). The CDR3 DNA reads TGTGCCAGCAGTTTTCGACAGGGTACAGGGCGGAATGAAGCTTTCTTT. Amino acid sequence: CASSFRQGTGRNEAFF.

The J gene is TRBJ2-5, the V gene TRBV9; the match to TRBD2 covers 12 bases. The CDR3 totals 18 residues. Germline V gene lookup returns CDR1 SGDLS and CDR2 YYNGEE. The V gene end was trimmed by 3 bases and the J gene end by 7 bases; junction bases not matched to a gene: 16. The CDR3, as DNA: TGTGCCAGCAGCGCTAGCGGGAGGGCTCTCCACCCATCTGCGACCCAGTACTTC. It translates to CASSASGRALHPSATQYF.

This sequence joins TRBV4-1 and TRBJ1-1, with no clear D. Germline CDR1 is MGHRA and CDR2 is YSYEKL. The CDR3 is 13 amino acids. Trimming shortened V by 4 bases and J by 8 bases, and 14 bases separated the two germline ends. Here the CDR3 DNA reads TGCGCCAGCAGCCCACTCGGGTTACGCGAAGCTTTCTTT. It encodes CASSPLGLREAFF.

This sequence joins TRBV27 and TRBJ1-1, with 7 bases aligning to TRBD1. The V segment lost 4 bases and the J segment 11 bases; nucleotides outside the gene matches: 10. This CDR3 is built from 13 residues. Per the germline V gene, CDR1 is MNHEY and CDR2 is SMNVEV (reference sequence). The CDR3 DNA reads as TGTGCCAGCAGTTCGCGGTCTGGACAGGCGGCTTTCTTT. Protein sequence: CASSSRSGQAAFF.

The V and J genes are TRBV7-3 and TRBJ2-7, with TRBD1 matching over 9 bases. Germline lookup yields CDR1 SGHTA and CDR2 FQGTGA. CDR3 length: 14 amino acids. With V trimmed by 5 bases and J by 4 bases, 6 bases remained unmatched. The chain's CDR3 is CASSLTGGRYEQYF. CDR3 nucleotides: TGTGCCAGCAGCCTTACAGGGGGCCGGTACGAGCAGTACTTC.

J is TRBJ1-1 and V is TRBV27; D gene ambiguous. Germline V gives CDR1 MNHEY, CDR2 SMNVEV (reference sequence). This CDR3 is 13 amino acids long. V was pared by 10 bases and J by 5 bases, with 17 bases between. CDR3 region: CATWWRDGTEAFF. Written as DNA, the CDR3 is TGTGCCACCTGGTGGAGGGATGGAACTGAAGCTTTCTTT.

The CDR3 DNA follows: TGTGCCAGCAGCAACAGGGCATTTAATGAAAAACTGTTTTTT. Translating gives CASSNRAFNEKLFF. The chain links TRBV6-1 to TRBJ1-4; possible D gene TRBD1, 6 bases. This CDR3 is 14 amino acids long. The germline CDR1 and CDR2 sequences are MNHNS and SASEGT. Trimming left V 6 bases short and J 4 bases short, with 12 bases between.

V gene TRBV19 combines with J gene TRBJ2-4; no clear D gene. The CDR3 is 17 amino acids. Germline V gene data show CDR1 as LNHDA and CDR2 as SQIVND (reference sequence). The V end lost 2 bases, the J end lost 6 bases, and 20 bases lay between the germline ends. This chain's CDR3 is CASSILTKTNGRNIQYF. For the CDR3, the DNA is TGTGCCAGTAGTATACTCACAAAGACCAATGGGCGAAACATTCAGTACTTC.

The chain uses TRBV19 and TRBJ1-2; tentative D call: TRBD1 (5 bases). The CDR3 has 13 amino acids. Trimming took off 7 bases at V and 4 bases at J, with 13 bases between the two ends. Germline V gene data show CDR1 as LNHDA and CDR2 as SQIVND (reference sequence). The CDR3 protein is CASIGRASYGYTF. The CDR3 coding sequence is TGTGCCAGTATAGGCAGGGCGAGCTATGGCTACACCTTC. Variable domain in full (rest from reference TRBV19 and TRBJ1-2): DGGITQSPKYLFRKEGQNVTLSCEQNLNHDAMYWYRQDPGQGLRLIYYSQIVNDFQKGDIAEGYSVSREKKESFPLTVTSAQKNPTAFYLCASIGRASYGYTFGSGTRLTVV.

The chain has TRBV27 and TRBJ1-1; D is possibly TRBD1 (5 bases). Trimming shortened V by 1 base and J by 1 base, and 10 bases separated the two germline ends. The germline V gene encodes CDR1 MNHEY and CDR2 SMNVEV (reference sequence). The CDR3 covers 15 residues. CDR3 DNA: TGTGCCAGCAGTTTATTTGCAGGGCCGAACACTGAAGCTTTCTTT. Translated: CASSLFAGPNTEAFF.

The rearrangement joins TRBV5-6 to TRBJ2-2; a possible D gene is TRBD1 (7 bases). This CDR3 contains 15 residues. Germline CDR1 and CDR2: SGHDT and YYEEEE. Trimming took off 4 bases at V and 4 bases at J, with 14 bases between the two ends. In DNA, the CDR3 is TGTGCCAGCAGCAGGGGGGACAGTATCACCGGGGAGCTGTTTTTT. Protein sequence: CASSRGDSITGELFF.

Written as DNA, the CDR3 is TGTGCCAGCAGTGGAACTAGCGGGAGTGCGGAGACCCAGTACTTC. It encodes CASSGTSGSAETQYF. The genes are TRBV25-1 and TRBJ2-5, with 11 bases matching TRBD2. Germline V gene lookup returns CDR1 MGHDK and CDR2 SYGVNS. J was trimmed by 5 bases and V by 4 bases; bases with no gene match: 6. The CDR3 covers 15 residues.